The clone carrying this TCR beta chain has only a few counts. Its antigen is unknown. This sample was included in a study of cytomegalovirus exposure and HLA in healthy donors. General study results and limits: A later analysis linked a missense variant in DCLRE1C to the trimming of TCR beta V and J genes. Investigators reported fewer than 200 TCR beta chains as tied to cytomegalovirus. Across all donors, roughly uniform sequencing depth was an assumption of the presence/absence analyses.

Primers: 60 Vbeta forward and 13 Jbeta reverse. TCRdb's copy holds only in-frame clones and misses some; the assay was immunoSEQ multiplex PCR. Here the sample spans about 85,000 clones, around 71% being singletons. Donors were ostensibly healthy at sampling, although undocumented immune exposures were probable. Germline CDR1 and CDR2: SGHTA and FQGTGA. The CDR3 length is 14 residues. V was trimmed by 5 bases and J by 2 bases, leaving 11 bases between them. The V call is TRBV7-3, the J call TRBJ2-3; D is ambiguous. The specimen was PBMCs. This clonotype was sampled from a man younger than 45 in good health and CMV-seronegative. The CDR3 sequence is CASSLLGATDTQYF. The CDR3 DNA reads TGTGCCAGCAGCCTGCTCGGAGCCACAGATACGCAGTATTTT. The full variable domain, in which reference TRBV7-3 and TRBJ2-3 provide the parts outside the CDR3, is GAGVSQTPSNKVTEKGKYVELRCDPISGHTALYWYRQSLGQGPEFLIYFQGTGAADDSGLPNDRFFAVRPEGSVSTLKIQRTERGDSAVYLCASSLLGATDTQYFGPGTRLTVL.